These T cell receptor beta chains were read from a single sample in a study of T cell clonotyping in hematopoietic cell transplantation. The repertoire was sequenced with immunoSEQ multiplex PCR; TCRdb's copy has only in-frame clones and lacks some. Among approximately 20,000 clones, about 82% were seen once, and the ten largest hold around 8%. Specimen: peripheral blood mononuclear cells, collected before stem cell transplant. The receptor set was obtained from a man in his fifties with acute myeloid leukemia. Some clones in this sample may be carry-over from other donors' samples. Both conserved end residues are part of each CDR3. A D gene is named only where the DNA matches it firmly. Some rows mark clone size as missing; the rest say once, few, many or name a class of expanded clone.

clone size,V gene,D gene,J gene,CDR3 protein,CDR3 DNA
NA,TRBV29-1,NA,TRBJ1-5,CSVEVSGRGNQPQHF,TGCAGCGTTGAAGTAAGCGGTCGGGGCAATCAGCCCCAGCATTTT
NA,TRBV7-9,NA,TRBJ2-7,CASSFRPSPEQYF,TGTGCCAGCAGCTTTCGGCCGTCTCCCGAGCAGTACTTC
NA,TRBV4-1,NA,TRBJ1-2,CASSQDRRDPGNYGYTF,TGCGCCAGCAGCCAAGATAGGCGGGACCCAGGCAACTATGGCTACACCTTC
NA,TRBV5-6,TRBD1,TRBJ1-4,CASSIDRGSTNEKLFF,TGTGCCAGCAGCATTGACAGGGGCTCAACTAATGAAAAACTGTTTTTT
NA,TRBV11-3,TRBD1,TRBJ2-3,CASSRRSTGDTDTQYF,TGTGCCAGCAGTCGAAGGTCAACAGGGGACACAGATACGCAGTATTTT
few,TRBV6-1,TRBD1,TRBJ1-5,CASSEGTGVGGNQPQHF,TGTGCCAGCAGCGAAGGGACAGGGGTGGGTGGCAATCAGCCCCAGCATTTT
NA,TRBV4-3,NA,TRBJ1-2,CASSQEPGAYGYTF,TGCGCCAGCAGCCAAGAGCCAGGGGCTTATGGCTACACCTTC
NA,TRBV6-1,NA,TRBJ1-2,CASSEEEGIATGYTF,TGTGCCAGCAGTGAAGAGGAGGGGATTGCTACAGGCTACACCTTC
NA,TRBV7-2,TRBD1,TRBJ2-2,CASSVRDRASANTGELFF,TGTGCCAGCAGCGTCCGGGACAGGGCCTCCGCGAACACCGGGGAGCTGTTTTTT
NA,TRBV7-3,TRBD2,TRBJ2-1,CASSLAGPGNEQFF,TGTGCCAGCAGCCTAGCGGGGCCGGGCAATGAGCAGTTCTTC
NA,TRBV6-6,NA,TRBJ1-1,CASSYGTEVNTEAFF,TGTGCCAGCAGTTACGGCACAGAGGTGAACACTGAAGCTTTCTTT
NA,TRBV7-8,NA,TRBJ1-3,CASSLDDGSGNTIYF,TGTGCCAGCAGCTTAGACGATGGCTCTGGAAACACCATATATTTT
NA,TRBV10-2,NA,TRBJ1-2,CASQGNYGYTF,TGCGCCAGCCAGGGTAACTATGGCTACACCTTC
NA,TRBV14,NA,TRBJ1-1,CASSQEGTASLRAFF,TGTGCCAGCAGCCAAGAAGGGACGGCTTCCTTGCGGGCTTTCTTT
few,TRBV6-6,NA,TRBJ2-7,CASQLTGNTYEQYF,TGTGCCAGCCAACTTACAGGGAATACCTACGAGCAGTACTTC
few,TRBV7-2,NA,TRBJ1-2,CASSLDRTIAGYTF,TGTGCCAGCAGCTTAGATAGGACGATCGCTGGCTACACCTTC
NA,TRBV5-6,NA,TRBJ2-7,CASHLGQYEQYF,TGTGCCAGCCACCTAGGGCAATACGAGCAGTACTTC
NA,TRBV6-5,NA,TRBJ2-5,CASSYGSVTRGTQYF,TGTGCCAGCAGTTACGGTTCGGTGACTCGCGGGACCCAGTACTTC
NA,TRBV6-5,NA,TRBJ1-2,CASSLGGYGYTF,TGTGCCAGCAGTTTAGGCGGCTATGGCTACACCTTC
NA,TRBV10-3,TRBD1,TRBJ1-4,CAISEGDRGPIREKLFF,TGTGCCATCAGTGAGGGGGACAGGGGGCCCATTCGAGAAAAACTGTTTTTT
NA,TRBV7-2,TRBD1,TRBJ2-7,CASSLTGTGPYEQYF,TGTGCCAGCAGCCTTACCGGGACAGGGCCCTACGAGCAGTACTTC
NA,TRBV5-1,NA,TRBJ2-7,CASSLGPTGSPSLYEQYF,TGCGCCAGCAGCTTGGGCCCGACAGGCAGCCCCTCTCTCTACGAGCAGTACTTC
few,TRBV11-2,TRBD1,TRBJ1-4,CASSRTGSQIAPNEKLFF,TGTGCCAGCAGCAGGACAGGGTCCCAGATCGCCCCGAATGAAAAACTGTTTTTT
NA,TRBV28,TRBD1,TRBJ1-5,CASRRGQGVYSNQPQHF,TGTGCCAGCCGTCGCGGGCAGGGGGTCTATAGCAATCAGCCCCAGCATTTT